This T cell receptor beta chain derives from a study of CD8+ T cells in alopecia areata. Study outcomes and limitations: TCR sharing across patients was less clear than in mice, possibly HLA-related.

Trimming shortened V by 4 bases and J by 4 bases, and 8 bases separated the two germline ends. Germline V CDR1 and CDR2: SGHRS, YFSETQ. The CDR3 consists of 12 residues. cDNA prepared by RNA extraction and subsequent reverse transcription served as the template for sequencing. Data came from immunoSEQ multiplex PCR; TCRdb stores just in-frame clones and leaves some out. Of under 200,000 clones in the sample, approximately 57% were seen once. About this clone: The antigen is unknown.

Treatment indicated: oral pan-JAK inhibitor, 5-10 mg twice daily. Collected material from alopecia areata patients comprised lesional scalp punch biopsies and peripheral blood. The chain links TRBV5-1 to TRBJ1-2; D possibly corresponds to TRBD1 (6 bases). The starting material was CD4+ T cells sorted from blood, obtained at week 24, from a patient treated with tofacitinib. The origin of this receptor is a human donor with alopecia areata. DNA of the CDR3: TGCGCCAGCAGCATGGACAGCTATGGCTACACCTTC. It translates to CASSMDSYGYTF.